This T cell receptor (beta chain) was obtained from a study of blood T cells in healthy people across ages. A J-beta primer mix and a sample-barcoded 5' primer were used in a second PCR of roughly 6 to 11 cycles. Every sample returned 2.5 million or more CDR3-containing paired-end reads. TCRdb re-analysed the 5' RACE reads in MiXCR, keeping a single row per CDR3 protein. There are around 1.1 million distinct CDR3 sequences in the sample; about two fifths occur only once, and around 13% lies in the top ten. The sample providers were healthy Caucasian people from Russia, aged about 6 to 95. This clonotype was picked up a small number of times. This clonotype was sampled from a man aged 18 to 29 in good health. Sequenced input: blood.

The CDR3 here is CASSENRGVAEGAFF. The CDR3 DNA reads as TGTGCCAGCAGTGAAAATCGGGGGGTCGCAGAGGGTGCTTTCTTT. The gene calls are TRBV2 and TRBJ1-1, with D perhaps matching TRBD1 (5 bases). Per germline, CDR1 SNHLY and CDR2 FYNNEI. This CDR3 contains 15 residues. Trimming left V 2 bases short and J 11 bases short, with 21 bases between.